A single sample gave rise to the 20 T cell receptor beta chains below, sequenced in a study of Ad26.COV2.S vaccination and SARS-CoV-2 variants. Documented treatment: 15 to 20 received Ad26.COV2.S at low or high dose, single or two shots; about 5 received placebo; per-sample allocation not given. Sampling happened 63 days after the first vaccine or placebo injection. The assay was immunoSEQ multiplex PCR, and TCRdb's table has in-frame clones only and misses some. The data hold around 370,000 clones, with 70% to 90% observed a single time. Material: peripheral blood, obtained in a trial of Ad26.COV2.S vaccine versus placebo. These receptors came from a person aged 18-60 years who received the Ad26.COV2.S COVID-19 vaccine or a placebo.

This clone was seen a handful of times. The rearrangement links TRBV6-2 or TRBV6-3 to TRBJ2-3; the D call may be TRBD1 or TRBD2 (6 bases each). The germline V gene has CDR1 MNHEY and CDR2 SVGEGT. The CDR3 covers 14 residues. Trimming stripped 3 bases from V and 9 bases from J, with 16 bases between. The CDR3 DNA follows: TGTGCCAGCAGTTATCGGGACAACCGGGGGACGCAGTATTTT. Translation gives CASSYRDNRGTQYF.

For the CDR3, the DNA is TGCGCCAGCAGCTTGGCCCTTATCCGTGGGGGGGCTGGCACCGGGGAGCTGTTTTTT. It translates to CASSLALIRGGAGTGELFF. J is TRBJ2-2 and V is TRBV5-1; the D gene is possibly TRBD2 (7 bases). Germline loops: CDR1 SGHRS, CDR2 YFSETQ. The CDR3 covers 19 residues. Trimming cost V 0 bases and J 4 bases, with 22 bases left between them. Using reference TRBV5-1 and TRBJ2-2 for the parts outside the CDR3, the full variable domain is KAGVTQTPRYLIKTRGQQVTLSCSPISGHRSVSWYQQTPGQGLQFLFEYFSETQRNKGNFPGRFSGRQFSNSRSEMNVSTLELGDSALYLCASSLALIRGGAGTGELFFGEGSRLTVL.

The gene calls are TRBV5-5 and TRBJ2-1; no clear D gene. CDR1 is SGHKS and CDR2 is YYEKEE in the germline V gene (reference sequence). The CDR3 sequence is 14 residues long. With 4 bases removed from V and 6 bases from J, the gap between germline ends came to 14 bases. CDR3 loop: CASSPAPVFNEQFF. The CDR3 DNA reads TGTGCCAGCAGCCCGGCGCCCGTATTCAATGAGCAGTTCTTC.

This rearrangement joins TRBV24-1 to TRBJ2-1, with D perhaps TRBD2 (5 bases). Trimming cost V 4 bases and J 8 bases, with 17 bases left between them. The length of the CDR3 is 15 residues. CDR1 and CDR2 (germline): KGHDR, SFDVKD. The CDR3 sequence: CATSDRFGVNHEQFF. For the CDR3, the DNA is TGTGCCACCAGTGACCGCTTCGGGGTTAATCATGAGCAGTTCTTC.

The chain couples TRBV9 to TRBJ2-1; 10 nucleotides agree with TRBD1. Germline CDR1 is SGDLS and CDR2 is YYNGEE. Losses at the gene ends were 3 bases for V and 4 bases for J; bases not matched to a gene: 7. CDR3 length: 16 residues. Written as DNA, the CDR3 is TGTGCCAGCAGCGAGACAGGGGGCATATCGTACAATGAGCAGTTCTTC. Its protein product is CASSETGGISYNEQFF.

V and J are TRBV7-2 and TRBJ2-5; a weak D match, TRBD1 (6 bases). V lost 4 bases, J lost 1 base, and 16 bases lay in between. CDR1 is SGHTA and CDR2 is FQGNSA in the germline V gene. The CDR3 has 16 residues. The CDR3 loop is CASSSQGSIPQETQYF. CDR3 nucleotide sequence: TGTGCCAGCAGCTCCCAGGGGTCGATCCCCCAAGAGACCCAGTACTTC.

This clone was observed many times. This chain connects TRBV7-8 to TRBJ2-7; D remains ambiguous. Trimming shortened V by 1 base and J by 6 bases, and 13 bases separated the two germline ends. Per the germline V gene, CDR1 is SGHVS and CDR2 is FQNEAQ. There are 14 residues in the CDR3. CDR3 sequence reads: CASSLETPWGEQYF. The CDR3 region has the DNA TGTGCCAGCAGCTTAGAGACTCCCTGGGGCGAGCAGTACTTC.

CDR3 bases: TGTGCCAGCAGCCCCGGACTAGCGGGGCCCACAGATACGCAGTATTTT. It translates to CASSPGLAGPTDTQYF. The chain combines TRBV11-3 with TRBJ2-3; TRBD2 matches 12 bases. This CDR3 is built from 16 residues. Germline V gene lookup returns CDR1 SGHNT and CDR2 YENEEA. The V gene end was trimmed by 5 bases and the J gene end by 2 bases; junction bases not matched to a gene: 5.

This clone was detected only once. The chain is built from TRBV6-5 and TRBJ2-1, with no clear D. This CDR3 is 13 amino acids long. The V end was cut by 2 bases, the J end by 10 bases, with 12 bases between. The V gene's germline CDR1 is MNHEY and CDR2 SVGAGI. This chain's CDR3 is CASSYRATREQFF. The CDR3 nucleotides are TGTGCCAGCAGTTACAGGGCTACGCGGGAGCAGTTCTTC.

This chain links TRBV18 with TRBJ2-2; D uncertain. Germline assignment: CDR1 KGHSH and CDR2 LQKENI. The CDR3 spans 13 residues. V lost 6 bases and J 6 bases, leaving 11 bases between the germline ends. This CDR3 is CASSHFEAGELFF. The CDR3 DNA sequence: TGTGCCAGCTCTCACTTCGAGGCCGGGGAGCTGTTTTTT. The full variable domain, its missing parts supplied by reference TRBV18 and TRBJ2-2, is NAGVMQNPRHLVRRRGQEARLRCSPMKGHSHVYWYRQLPEEGLKFMVYLQKENIIDESGMPKERFSAEFPKEGPSILRIQQVVRGDSAAYFCASSHFEAGELFFGEGSRLTVL.

The V gene is TRBV2, the J gene TRBJ1-1; D ambiguous. The CDR3 is 11 residues long. CDR1 and CDR2 from the germline V gene are SNHLY and FYNNEI. The V and J ends lost 6 bases and 6 bases respectively, with 8 bases between them. In nucleotides, the CDR3 is TGTGCCAGCAGCCCGCTGGCTGAAGCTTTCTTT. This sequence encodes CASSPLAEAFF.

With regard to this clone: The identical CDR3 is also encoded by other nucleotide sequences in the sample. The J gene is TRBJ1-2, the V gene TRBV6-2 or TRBV6-3; D is uncertain. In germline, CDR1 is MNHEY, CDR2 SVGEGT. This CDR3 is 12 amino acids long. V lost 4 bases, J lost 1 base, and 4 bases lay in between. For the CDR3, the DNA is TGTGCCAGCAGTTCAAATAACTATGGCTACACCTTC. Its translation: CASSSNNYGYTF.

V usage is TRBV5-1 and J usage is TRBJ1-3, with D tentatively TRBD1 (6 bases). Germline values: CDR1 SGHRS, CDR2 YFSETQ. The CDR3 totals 17 residues. V lost 4 bases to trimming and J lost 0 bases, with 17 bases between them. The CDR3 DNA follows: TGCGCCAGCAGCCCATGGACAGCGGATATCTCTGGAAACACCATATATTTT. Encoded protein: CASSPWTADISGNTIYF.

The chain employs TRBV5-5 and TRBJ2-7; D is unresolved. V was cut by 4 bases and J by 5 bases, with 10 bases left in between. The CDR3 extends over 12 amino acids. CDR1 is SGHKS and CDR2 is YYEKEE in the germline V gene (reference sequence). Here the CDR3 reads CASSPRIDEQYF. CDR3 in DNA: TGTGCCAGCAGCCCGAGGATAGACGAGCAGTACTTC. Looking up the rest from reference TRBV5-5 and TRBJ2-7 gives the full variable domain: DAGVTQSPTHLIKTRGQQVTLRCSPISGHKSVSWYQQVLGQGPQFIFQYYEKEERGRGNFPDRFSARQFPNYSSELNVNALLLGDSALYLCASSPRIDEQYFGPGTRLTVT.

This chain connects TRBV10-1 to TRBJ2-3, with a weak D call TRBD1 (7 bases). CDR3 size: 16 residues. The V and J ends lost 3 bases and 1 base respectively, with 14 bases between them. The germline V gene encodes CDR1 WNHNN and CDR2 SYGVQD (reference sequence). The CDR3 DNA follows: TGCGCCAGCAGTGATGACAGGGAGGCGGGCACAGATACGCAGTATTTT. Translated: CASSDDREAGTDTQYF.

The gene calls are TRBV11-2 and TRBJ1-2; maybe TRBD1 (6 bases). This CDR3 is built from 14 residues. Germline CDR1 is SGHAT and CDR2 is FQNNGV. Trimming left V 5 bases short and J 7 bases short, with 17 bases between. CDR3 DNA sequence: TGTGCCAGCAGCCCAGGAGGCAAGGGGGGTGGCTACACCTTC. Residues: CASSPGGKGGGYTF.

V usage is TRBV6-5 and J usage is TRBJ2-2, with D possibly being TRBD2 (7 bases). The germline V gene has CDR1 MNHEY and CDR2 SVGAGI. V was cut by 5 bases and J by 4 bases, with 14 bases left in between. This CDR3 is built from 15 residues. CDR3 region: CASSPLRGATGELFF. CDR3 in DNA: TGTGCCAGCAGTCCCCTTCGGGGGGCCACCGGGGAGCTGTTTTTT.

The V gene is TRBV28, the J gene TRBJ1-1; no definite D call. V was clipped by 2 bases and J by 4 bases, with 14 bases between them. Germline loops: CDR1 MDHEN, CDR2 SYDVKM. The CDR3 is made up of 15 amino acids. The CDR3 sequence is CASSLETTSGTEAFF. Written as DNA, the CDR3 is TGTGCCAGCAGTTTAGAAACTACATCGGGCACTGAAGCTTTCTTT.

CDR3: CASSVAGGKETQYF. CDR3 in DNA: TGTGCCAGCAGCGTAGCGGGGGGGAAAGAGACCCAGTACTTC. V and J are TRBV9 and TRBJ2-5; TRBD2 matches 8 bases. Germline CDR1 and CDR2: SGDLS and YYNGEE. The CDR3 is 14 amino acids. The J segment lost 3 bases and the V segment lost 0 bases, leaving 1 base of the junction unmatched.

The chain couples TRBV4-3 to TRBJ1-4; TRBD1 agrees at 7 bases. Germline V gives CDR1 LGHNA, CDR2 YSLEER. Trimming took 1 base from V and 6 from J; bases not matched to a gene: 8. There are 16 residues in the CDR3. The CDR3 spells CASSQAGGGLDEKLFF. For the CDR3, the DNA is TGCGCCAGCAGCCAAGCAGGGGGAGGGTTGGATGAAAAACTGTTTTTT.